This T cell receptor (beta chain) was recorded in a study of cytomegalovirus exposure and HLA in healthy donors (dated by TCRdb to 2016 to 2017). For the wider study: In an earlier analysis of roughly 590 of the donors, 250 to 350 Gb of sequence data and 117 million unique TCR beta sequences from about 190 million T cells were reported. An early release that covered about 600 HLA-typed donors contained about 300 gigabases of sequencing data and around 80 million unique TCR sequences. Of the 300 to 450 genotyped donors, 65% to 90% fell in the genetic ancestry cluster associated with self-reported Caucasian donors. The study aimed to test whether signatures of past pathogen exposure could be identified by cataloging public T cell receptors. The study profiled the T cell repertoires of 500 to 800 subjects by immunosequencing and related them to cytomegalovirus serostatus. Besides the first cohort of about 730 subjects, a separate validation cohort made up of roughly 120 different subjects was used. To predict cytomegalovirus infection status, the study brought together high-throughput TCR immunosequencing, statistical association of individual TCRs with disease status, and machine learning. A later analysis re-analyzed previously published TCR beta repertoires from several hundred donors and added high-resolution HLA genotyping to study TCR occurrence patterns. The later analysis used no new phenotypic data to find candidate immune exposures, relying instead on TCR beta sequences and their occurrence across donors. An earlier analysis of more than 450 of the donors used high-throughput TCR beta sequencing to judge whether each TCR beta V gene segment behaved as functional or pseudogenic. Donor age, sex, ethnicity and CMV serostatus were collected together with the repertoire data. In a later genetic analysis, genome-wide SNP genotypes for about three fifths of the roughly 670 donors were used, and that subset was treated as a discovery cohort. All discovery cohort repertoires had been generated on a single sequencing platform. Both class I and class II loci were covered by HLA typing, at four-digit resolution. Typing coverage varied by locus: roughly 620-640 donors for A, B, C, DRB1 and DQB1; roughly 500 for DQA1; 600 to 610 for DPA1; more than 450 for DPB1. Roughly five DR-DQ haplotypes were handled as single units for association and clustering, since linkage in the cohort was strong. Across around 400 genotyped donors of the cohort, an average of roughly 250,000 unique TCR beta nucleotide sequences per donor were sequenced, and 15% to 20% of those sequences were non-productive.

What the work shows at the level of the full study, not this receptor alone: Most CMV-associated TCR beta chains appeared to be HLA-restricted in a later analysis, and the HLA associations seemed to be driven largely by CMV exposure. Compared with the roughly 670-donor mean, donors in an Asian-associated ancestry cluster had fewer N-insertions in productive TCRs, according to a later genetic analysis. In an earlier analysis of some 550 of the donors, most TCR beta V segments were observed in productive rearrangements about 87% or about 30% of the time, broadly matching IMGT annotations. In the study, some 160 TCR beta chains were listed as associated with cytomegalovirus. Immune exposure information for the cohort was limited to CMV serostatus. Presence/absence analyses assumed roughly uniform sequencing depth across donors, an assumption that may not hold. Because the 87-base-pair reads could not distinguish some IMGT-functional V segments, including TRBV6-2 and TRBV6-3, those segments were excluded. It was suggested by the authors that the approach could potentially be generalized to other disease states and immunological phenotypes. A later analysis associated 15,000 or so TCR beta sequences with specific HLA alleles at a false discovery rate of 0.05. A further reported finding was that TCR beta sequences accurately predicted the HLA-A and HLA-B alleles for most subjects in the first cohort. In vitro tests confirmed that a few of the cytomegalovirus-associated TCR beta chains recognize cytomegalovirus antigens. The classifier was reported to diagnose cytomegalovirus status with high specificity and sensitivity in both the original and validation cohorts. Because HLA typing was missing for some donors at each locus, association tests included only the typed subset. While some public TCRs were present in many individuals, most TCR sequences turned up only very rarely across donors. When HLA alleles, especially DR and DQ, strongly co-occurred, TCR associations were difficult to assign to individual alleles. A group of highly shared sequence variants was considered likely to be a technical artifact of the sequencing pipeline. Compared with equally common non-associated chains, HLA-associated TCR beta chains in a later analysis were more clonally expanded and had lower generation probabilities. In a later analysis, TCR association rates were found to vary across HLA loci, with the most associated TCRs seen for DRB1 alleles and the fewest for HLA-C alleles. Linkage disequilibrium might explain the correlated functional status among segregating V segments, but an unknown experimental factor could not be excluded. About 17 rarely observed V segments, including chromosome 9 orphons, were excluded from the earlier analysis of a few hundred of the donors because counts were too low. This cohort had only TCR beta chains sequenced, and the lack of alpha or paired-chain data limited which features could be detected. An association between a missense DCLRE1C variant and V-gene and J-gene trimming of TCR beta chains was found in a later genetic analysis and replicated in an independent cohort. According to a later analysis, parvovirus B19, influenza, CMV and Epstein-Barr virus appeared linked to several top co-occurrence clusters.

Regarding this clone: Its antigen is still unknown. No much larger clonotype is one base removed from it; base qualities were not supplied.

As encoded in the germline V gene, CDR1 is MGHRA while CDR2 is YSYEKL. Deletion took 2 bases off V and 3 bases off J, with a span of 11 bases between the germline ends. Spanning cysteine to phenylalanine, the CDR3 consists of 15 amino acids. Only the CDR3 part of the read is kept: 45 bases, read in frame from the first base. The cohort comprised fewer than 700 healthy bone marrow donors. At the time of sampling, every cohort member was nominally healthy, though immune exposures that went unrecorded were likely present. The donor was CMV seronegative and belonged to the group of approximately 320 seronegative cohort members. A peripheral blood sample was provided by each donor, and peripheral blood mononuclear cells were used for TCR beta sequencing. The Qiagen DNeasy Blood Extraction Kit was used to extract genomic DNA from the blood cell samples. Preparation of the library involved the immunoSEQ multiplex PCR assay. A mixture of 60 forward primers for TCR Vbeta segments and 13 reverse primers for TCR Jbeta segments was used in the multiplex PCR. Amplification of the CDR3 region of rearranged TCR beta genes was performed with a multiplex PCR assay on genomic DNA. The amplified TCR beta libraries were sequenced on the Illumina HiSeq System as 87-base-pair reads. Turning to the authors' computational methods: Across the 700 or so repertoires, a later analysis counted 80 million or so unique TCR beta chains, around 11 million of which were shared by at least two donors. Raw reads were error-corrected and collapsed into unique sequences by a nearest-neighbor algorithm in which closely related sequences were merged to remove PCR and sequencing errors. To assign V, D and J gene segments, CDR3 sequences were aligned to IMGT reference sequences. For a sequence to be retained, at least a six-nucleotide match to both a V gene segment and a J gene segment was required. A rearrangement counted as productive if the CDR3 had no stop codons and remained in frame with V and J, and every other rearrangement counted as non-productive. Following IMGT convention, CDR3 was defined as the stretch from the second conserved V-encoded cysteine up to the conserved J-encoded phenylalanine. Sequences without an unambiguous match to a single V gene segment were excluded from the earlier analysis of 450 to 750 of the donors. In an earlier analysis of 587 of the donors, a V segment was called functional when productive rearrangements were above 56.7%, and segregating when the standard deviation between donors exceeded 5%. To diagnose cytomegalovirus status from the catalog of TCR beta chain sequences, a statistical classification framework was built. A later analysis assigned V and J genes by comparing TCR nucleotide sequences with IMGT/GENE-DB human TR gene sequences. In a later analysis, CDR3 sequences and most-parsimonious VDJ recombination scenarios were assigned using the TCRdist pipeline. In a later analysis, each TCR beta chain was defined by its CDR3 amino acid sequence together with its V-gene family, and reads lacking a unique V-gene family were excluded. In a later analysis, some 600 highly shared, low-generation-probability nucleotide sequences were removed to address suspected cross-contamination and a sequencing artifact. For each public chain, a later analysis derived a clonal expansion index from normalized ranks of inferred template counts within each repertoire. In a later analysis, generation probabilities were computed with a VDJ recombination model fitted to out-of-frame rearrangements, and the resulting probabilities were checked against IGoR. In a later analysis, TCR-TCR, TCR-HLA and TCR-CMV co-occurrence was scored with hypergeometric tests, and a repertoire-size bias correction was applied to TCR pairs. A later analysis estimated false discovery rates by permuting HLA or CMV assignments 20 times. In a later analysis, co-occurring TCRs were grouped with DBSCAN, and TCRdist sequence similarity was added when clustering was performed within HLA-allele-positive subsets. For co-occurrence clustering, repertoires with fewer than 30,000 or more than 120,000 public chains were excluded, along with roughly 5 repertoires with anomalous nucleotide sharing. This is the immuneACCESS table as TCRdb keeps it, with only in-frame sequences that have V and J called. A part of the clones is gone; compared with another copy, unresolved V genes explain less than half, and the rest is unexplained. The V and J calls and clone size are taken from that table; D and trimming were inferred from the DNA. The sample has roughly 180,000 clones on record, around 80% of them singletons. The ten largest clones capture 2.4% of the sample.

The chain is assembled from TRBV4-1 and TRBJ1-3, with no D gene named confidently. This clonotype was obtained from a male donor in good health and CMV-seronegative. The sample comprised PBMCs. The nucleotide sequence reads as follows: TGCGCCAGCAGCCAATTGACTGCCGATGGAAACACCATATATTTT. Translated, it gives CASSQLTADGNTIYF.